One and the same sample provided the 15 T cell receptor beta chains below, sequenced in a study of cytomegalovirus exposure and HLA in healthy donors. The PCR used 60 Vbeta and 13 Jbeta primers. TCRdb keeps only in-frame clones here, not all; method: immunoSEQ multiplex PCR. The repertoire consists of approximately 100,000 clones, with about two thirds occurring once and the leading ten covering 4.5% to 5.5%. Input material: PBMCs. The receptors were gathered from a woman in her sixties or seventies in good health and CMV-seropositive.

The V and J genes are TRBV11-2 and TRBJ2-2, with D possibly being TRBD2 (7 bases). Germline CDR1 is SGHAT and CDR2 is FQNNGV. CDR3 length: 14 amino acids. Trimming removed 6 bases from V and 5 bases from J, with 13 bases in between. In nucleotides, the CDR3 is TGTGCCAGCAGATACAGGGAGGGGACCGGGGAGCTGTTTTTT. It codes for CASRYREGTGELFF.

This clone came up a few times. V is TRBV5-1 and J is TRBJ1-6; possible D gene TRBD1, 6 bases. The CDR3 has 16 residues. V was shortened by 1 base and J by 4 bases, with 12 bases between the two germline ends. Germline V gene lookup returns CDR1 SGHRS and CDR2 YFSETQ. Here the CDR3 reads CASSLSGVRYNSPLHF. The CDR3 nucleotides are TGCGCCAGCAGCTTGTCAGGGGTTCGGTATAATTCACCCCTCCACTTT.

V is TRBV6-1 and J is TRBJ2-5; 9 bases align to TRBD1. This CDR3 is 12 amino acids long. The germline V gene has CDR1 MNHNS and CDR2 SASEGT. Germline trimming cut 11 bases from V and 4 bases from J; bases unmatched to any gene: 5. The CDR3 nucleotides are TGTGCCCACAGGGGGCATCGAGAGACCCAGTACTTC. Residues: CAHRGHRETQYF.

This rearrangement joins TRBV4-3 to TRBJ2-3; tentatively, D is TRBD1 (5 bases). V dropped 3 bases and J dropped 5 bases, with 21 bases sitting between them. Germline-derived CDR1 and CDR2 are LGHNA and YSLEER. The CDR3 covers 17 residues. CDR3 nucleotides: TGCGCCAGCAGCCAGGCTGGCCAGGGTGGGTCGAAAGATACGCAGTATTTT. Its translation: CASSQAGQGGSKDTQYF.

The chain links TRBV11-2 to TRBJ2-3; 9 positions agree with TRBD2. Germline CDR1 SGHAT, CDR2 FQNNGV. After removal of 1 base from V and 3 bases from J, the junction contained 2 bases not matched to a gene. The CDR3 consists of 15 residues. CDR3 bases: TGTGCCAGCAGCTTAGTGAGCGGGGGGACAGATACGCAGTATTTT. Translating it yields CASSLVSGGTDTQYF.

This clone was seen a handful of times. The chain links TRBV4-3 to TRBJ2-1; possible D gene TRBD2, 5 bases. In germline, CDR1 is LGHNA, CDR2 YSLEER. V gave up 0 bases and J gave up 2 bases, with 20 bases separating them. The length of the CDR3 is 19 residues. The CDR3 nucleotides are TGCGCCAGCAGCCAAGAGAGGTCGGCAGCGGAGAAGGCCTACAATGAGCAGTTCTTC. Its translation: CASSQERSAAEKAYNEQFF.

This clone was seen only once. The CDR3 region is CASSGAGLFGNTIYF. As DNA, the CDR3 is TGTGCCAGCAGCGGAGCTGGTTTGTTTGGAAACACCATATATTTT. The chain couples TRBV7-2 to TRBJ1-3; no firm D call. Germline V gene lookup returns CDR1 SGHTA and CDR2 FQGNSA. This CDR3 is 15 amino acids long. The V end was cut by 5 bases, the J end by 3 bases, with 14 bases between.

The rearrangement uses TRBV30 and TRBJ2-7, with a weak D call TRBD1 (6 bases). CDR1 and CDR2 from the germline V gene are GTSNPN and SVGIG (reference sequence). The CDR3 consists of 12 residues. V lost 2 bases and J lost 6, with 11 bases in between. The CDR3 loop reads CAWSRGFSEQYF. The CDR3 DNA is TGTGCCTGGAGTAGGGGGTTCAGCGAGCAGTACTTC.

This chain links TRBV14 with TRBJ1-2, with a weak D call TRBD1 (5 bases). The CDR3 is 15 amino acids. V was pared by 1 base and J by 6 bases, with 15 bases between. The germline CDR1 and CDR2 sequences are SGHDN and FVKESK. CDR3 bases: TGTGCCAGCAGCCAAGGCAGGGCTCTCAAGGATGGCTACACCTTC. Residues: CASSQGRALKDGYTF.

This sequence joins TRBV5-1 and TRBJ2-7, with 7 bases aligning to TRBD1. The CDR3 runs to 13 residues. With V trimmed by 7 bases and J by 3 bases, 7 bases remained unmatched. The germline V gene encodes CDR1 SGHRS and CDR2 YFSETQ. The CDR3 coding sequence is TGCGCCAGCCGGGACAGCCACTTCTACGAGCAGTACTTC. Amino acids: CASRDSHFYEQYF.

The CDR3 nucleotides are TGTGCCAGCAGGACCGGGACAGGGATTTACGAGCAGTACTTC. Protein: CASRTGTGIYEQYF. V usage is TRBV6-1 and J usage is TRBJ2-7; 9 bases fit TRBD1. Losses at the gene ends were 6 bases for V and 4 bases for J; bases not matched to a gene: 7. Per the germline V gene, CDR1 is MNHNS and CDR2 is SASEGT. The CDR3 sequence is 14 residues long.

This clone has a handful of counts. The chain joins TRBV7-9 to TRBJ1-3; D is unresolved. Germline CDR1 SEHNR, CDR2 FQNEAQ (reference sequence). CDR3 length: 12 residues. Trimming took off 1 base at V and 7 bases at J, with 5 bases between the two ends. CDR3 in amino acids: CASSLDWNTIYF. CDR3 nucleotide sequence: TGTGCCAGCAGCTTAGACTGGAACACCATATATTTT.

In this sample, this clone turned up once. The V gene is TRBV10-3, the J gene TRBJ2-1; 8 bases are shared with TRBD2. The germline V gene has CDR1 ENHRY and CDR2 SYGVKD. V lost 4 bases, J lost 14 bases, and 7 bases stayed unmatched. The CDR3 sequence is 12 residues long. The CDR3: CAISGPGGAEFF. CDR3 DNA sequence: TGTGCCATCAGTGGACCCGGGGGGGCCGAGTTCTTC.

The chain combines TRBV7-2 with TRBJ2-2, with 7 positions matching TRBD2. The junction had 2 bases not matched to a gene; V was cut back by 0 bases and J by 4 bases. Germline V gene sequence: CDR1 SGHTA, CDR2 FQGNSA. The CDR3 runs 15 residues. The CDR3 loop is CASSLAGGVTGELFF. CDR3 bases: TGTGCCAGCAGCTTAGCGGGGGGGGTCACCGGGGAGCTGTTTTTT.

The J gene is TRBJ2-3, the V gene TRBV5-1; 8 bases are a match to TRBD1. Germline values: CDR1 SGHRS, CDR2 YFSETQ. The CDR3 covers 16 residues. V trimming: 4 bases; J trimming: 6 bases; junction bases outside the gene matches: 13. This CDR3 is CASSADLYRGRDTQYF. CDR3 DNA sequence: TGCGCCAGCAGCGCGGACCTGTACAGGGGGAGGGATACGCAGTATTTT.